These 15 T cell receptor beta chains were all obtained from the same sample, sequenced in a study of regulatory T cells in long-lasting Graves disease. Both iRepertoire HTBI primers and Arm-PCR of CDR3 regions were used to build the TCR beta libraries. TCRdb recomputed calls from the multiplex PCR reads with MiXCR, one row per CDR3 protein. The sample has fewer than 400,000 distinct CDR3 sequences; roughly a fifth are singletons. Noted time point: persistent/refractory GD, antithyroid drugs over 5 years with positive TRAb. The TCR library was made from RNA that had been extracted from PBMCs in TRIzol. Material: peripheral blood mononuclear cells (PBMCs), obtained when the disease was refractory, from a patient treated with antithyroid drugs. The receptors here all came from a female donor with Graves disease.

This clonotype was counted only a few times. The chain carries TRBV20-1 and TRBJ2-7, with D perhaps matching TRBD1 (8 bases). Per the germline V gene, CDR1 is DFQATT and CDR2 is SNEGSKA (reference sequence). Trimming pared 1 base from V and 3 bases from J, leaving 19 bases between. The CDR3 spans 16 residues. The CDR3 protein is CSARVPRGGQDYEQYF. The CDR3 DNA sequence: TGCAGTGCTAGAGTCCCTCGCGGGGGACAGGACTACGAGCAGTACTTC.

V gene TRBV4-1 combines with J gene TRBJ2-7; D is unclear. Germline CDR1 is MGHRA and CDR2 is YSYEKL. The V end was cut by 4 bases, the J end by 6 bases, with 31 bases between. This CDR3 comprises 19 residues. Here the CDR3 reads CASSPPGGVGDTVRGEQYF. Written as DNA, the CDR3 is TGCGCCAGCAGCCCCCCAGGTGGGGTAGGCGACACCGTACGAGGCGAGCAGTACTTC.

Concerning this clonotype: With a much larger clone just one base away, this may be a read error. J is TRBJ1-5 and V is TRBV11-2; D call uncertain. Germline lookup yields CDR1 SGHAT and CDR2 FQNNGV. The CDR3 contains 13 residues. DNA of the CDR3: TGTGCCAGCAGCACCCACGGGAATCAGCCCCAGCGTTTT. This sequence encodes CASSTHGNQPQRF.

This clonotype was picked up many times. The rearrangement joins TRBV2 to TRBJ2-4, with 7 bases lining up with TRBD1. V was pared by 1 base and J by 6 bases, with 6 bases of the junction left unmatched. Per the germline V gene, CDR1 is SNHLY and CDR2 is FYNNEI. The CDR3 length is 15 residues. The CDR3 nucleotides are TGTGCCAGCAGTGAAGAGGGACAGCAGGGAAACATTCAGTACTTC. This gives the protein CASSEEGQQGNIQYF.

This clonotype showed up many times. V usage is TRBV2 and J usage is TRBJ1-4, with TRBD1 matching over 8 bases. The germline CDR1 and CDR2 sequences are SNHLY and FYNNEI. This CDR3 comprises 14 residues. With 6 bases clipped from V and 4 bases from J, the junction kept 4 bases outside the gene matches. CDR3 DNA: TGTGCCAGCAGGTCGGGACAGGTTAATGAAAAACTGTTTTTT. Its translation is CASRSGQVNEKLFF.

This clonotype was picked up many times. The DNA for the CDR3 is TGTGCCAGCAGCGGAACAGGATATGAAGCTTTCTTT. Its translation is CASSGTGYEAFF. V gene TRBV7-8 combines with J gene TRBJ1-1, with D perhaps TRBD1 (5 bases). CDR3 length: 12 residues. Trimming took 5 bases from V and 7 from J, leaving 11 bases between them. CDR1 is SGHVS, CDR2 FQNEAQ, per germline.

This chain connects TRBV15 to TRBJ1-4; D gene unclear. Germline V gene lookup returns CDR1 LNHNV and CDR2 YYDKDF (reference sequence). The CDR3 contains 16 residues. The V gene lost 6 bases and the J gene lost 1 base, with 15 bases spanning the gap. The CDR3 sequence is CATRWKRGRTNEKLFF. The DNA for the CDR3 is TGTGCCACCAGATGGAAGAGAGGTCGAACTAATGAAAAACTGTTTTTT. The full variable domain, completed using reference TRBV15 and TRBJ1-4, is DAMVIQNPRYQVTQFGKPVTLSCSQTLNHNVMYWYQQKSSQAPKLLFHYYDKDFNNEADTPDNFQSRRPNTSFCFLDIRSPGLGDTAMYLCATRWKRGRTNEKLFFGSGTQLSVL.

The J gene is TRBJ1-2, the V gene TRBV9, with D hard to call. Looked up from germline, CDR1 is SGDLS and CDR2 is YYNGEE. The CDR3 has 15 residues. V was shortened by 0 bases and J by 5 bases, with 14 bases between the two germline ends. CDR3 loop: CASSVASMGGYGYTF. For the CDR3, the DNA is TGTGCCAGCAGCGTAGCGAGCATGGGAGGGTATGGCTACACCTTC. The whole variable domain, remainder taken from reference TRBV9 and TRBJ1-2, is DSGVTQTPKHLITATGQRVTLRCSPRSGDLSVYWYQQSLDQGLQFLIQYYNGEERAKGNILERFSAQQFPDLHSELNLSSLELGDSALYFCASSVASMGGYGYTFGSGTRLTVV.

This clonotype has at least ten counts. V usage is TRBV18 and J usage is TRBJ1-1, with a tentative D call TRBD1 (5 bases). Germline V CDR1 and CDR2: KGHSH, LQKENI. The ends were cut back, 0 bases at V and 1 base at J, with 12 bases in the middle. The CDR3 spans 16 residues. CDR3 residues: CASSPPSRGSNTEAFF. CDR3 bases: TGTGCCAGCTCACCACCGTCAAGGGGATCGAACACTGAAGCTTTCTTT.

This clonotype was seen a few times. The chain's CDR3 is CASSRLQNEKLFF. CDR3 bases: TGTGCCAGTAGTAGGCTGCAAAATGAAAAACTGTTTTTT. The genes are TRBV19 and TRBJ1-4, with no clear D. Trimming removed 4 bases from V and 5 bases from J, with 8 bases in between. The CDR3 totals 13 residues. Germline V gene lookup returns CDR1 LNHDA and CDR2 SQIVND (reference sequence).

This clonotype has just one count. The CDR3 coding sequence is TGCAGTGCTAGGGGACAGGGTGTGGAGACCCAGTACTTC. Amino acid sequence: CSARGQGVETQYF. The V call is TRBV20-1, the J call TRBJ2-5; 9 positions agree with TRBD1. CDR1 is DFQATT, CDR2 SNEGSKA, per germline (reference sequence). The V and J ends lost 3 bases and 5 bases, in that order; junction bases with no gene match: 4. The CDR3 sequence is 13 residues long.

The chain joins TRBV20-1 to TRBJ1-5, with D possibly TRBD1 on 5 matching bases. Germline V gene lookup returns CDR1 DFQATT and CDR2 SNEGSKA (reference sequence). V lost 5 bases and J lost 2, with 19 bases in between. The CDR3 runs to 16 residues. The CDR3 protein is CSAVFGGVRRNQPQHF. The CDR3 DNA reads TGCAGTGCTGTGTTCGGGGGGGTGAGACGCAATCAGCCCCAGCATTTT.

V is TRBV12-3 or TRBV12-4 and J is TRBJ2-3, with 7 bases that match TRBD2. After removal of 5 bases from V and 3 bases from J, the junction contained 8 bases not matched to a gene. The CDR3 is 15 residues long. The CDR3 loop is CASSRTRRRTDTQYF. The CDR3 bases are TGTGCCAGCAGTCGGACTAGGAGACGGACAGATACGCAGTATTTT.

Points on this clonotype: A single base separates this from a much larger clone, so it may be a read error. J is TRBJ1-2 and V is TRBV20-1; the D is unclear. Germline loops: CDR1 DFQATT, CDR2 SNEGSKA (reference sequence). The CDR3 is 12 amino acids. CDR3 loop: CSVREPPLGYTF. The CDR3 nucleotides are TGCAGTGTTAGAGAGCCACCTTTAGGCTACACCTTC.

This clonotype was observed at least ten times. The V gene is TRBV5-1, the J gene TRBJ1-6; no definite D call. The CDR3 has 16 residues. Trimming removed 0 bases at V and 7 bases at J, with 14 bases between. Germline values: CDR1 SGHRS, CDR2 YFSETQ. DNA for the CDR3: TGCGCCAGCAGCTTGGAGGCGCCGGTAATCAATTCACCCCTCCACTTT. This codes for CASSLEAPVINSPLHF.